One T cell receptor beta chain is described in this entry. Its antigen is not identified. The sample comes from a study of radiotherapy plus CTLA-4 blockade in lung cancer. In the study overall: The study recorded objective responses in around 18% of patients and disease control in 31%.

CDR1 is MNHNS and CDR2 is SASEGT in the germline V gene. Trimming shortened V by 2 bases and J by 4 bases, and 20 bases separated the two germline ends. This CDR3 has 17 residues. Study outcomes and limitations: The study found tumor-derived TCR clones expanded in blood after radiotherapy plus ipilimumab.

Chemo-refractory metastatic non-small-cell lung cancer patients underwent focal radiation alongside CTLA-4 blockade with ipilimumab. Some clones are missing from TCRdb's copy, which holds only in-frame ones; the method was immunoSEQ multiplex PCR. This table has fewer than 100,000 clones, about 78% appearing once. This TCR was recovered from a human donor with non-small cell lung cancer whose response to radiotherapy plus ipilimumab could not be evaluated. Some clones in this sample may be carry-over from other donors' samples. The genes are TRBV6-1 and TRBJ1-2, with D possibly TRBD1 on 5 matching bases. The material was peripheral blood, obtained from a patient treated with radiotherapy plus ipilimumab. CDR3 DNA sequence: TGTGCCAGCAGTGAAAGGCTTATCACCCTTGGGGCCTATGGCTACACCTTC. Protein product: CASSERLITLGAYGYTF.